The 5 T cell receptor beta chains below come from one sample, sequenced in a study of control samples from healthy donors and cancer patients. Only in-frame clones appear in the TCRdb table, and some are missing; sequencing was by immunoSEQ multiplex PCR. The data hold under 150,000 clones, with 80% to 90% observed a single time. Sequenced: blood. The receptors were sampled from a man aged 35 to 55 in good health.

CDR3 amino acids: CASSVADRAFSGNTIYF. The CDR3 DNA reads as TGTGCCAGCAGCGTAGCCGACAGGGCCTTCTCTGGAAACACCATATATTTT. The chain links TRBV9 to TRBJ1-3; 7 bases align to TRBD1. The CDR3 has 17 amino acids. The ends lost 0 bases at V and 0 bases at J; junction bases unmatched: 6. Germline CDR1 reads SGDLS; CDR2 reads YYNGEE.

The chain uses TRBV11-3 and TRBJ2-7; no firm D call. The CDR3 extends over 13 amino acids. V lost 8 bases and J lost 7, with 18 bases in between. CDR1 SGHNT and CDR2 YENEEA come from the germline V gene. This chain's CDR3 is CASPRIKTGEQYF. The CDR3 DNA is TGTGCCAGCCCCAGGATTAAGACTGGAGAGCAGTACTTC.

The V and J genes are TRBV15 and TRBJ2-2; 16 bases agree with TRBD2. The CDR3 runs 19 residues. The J segment lost 10 bases and the V segment lost 3 bases, leaving 14 bases of the junction unmatched. In germline, CDR1 is LNHNV, CDR2 YYDKDF (reference sequence). The CDR3 DNA reads as TGTGCCACCAGCAGGACCGGCCCGGGGACTAGCGGGGGGGCCCCGGAGCTGTTTTTT. Its protein is CATSRTGPGTSGGAPELFF. The full variable domain, its missing parts supplied by reference TRBV15 and TRBJ2-2, is DAMVIQNPRYQVTQFGKPVTLSCSQTLNHNVMYWYQQKSSQAPKLLFHYYDKDFNNEADTPDNFQSRRPNTSFCFLDIRSPGLGDTAMYLCATSRTGPGTSGGAPELFFGEGSRLTVL.

The rearrangement uses TRBV6-5 and TRBJ2-1; D is uncertain. Between the trimmed V and J ends, which lost 6 bases and 0 bases, there was a span of 12 bases. Germline V gene data show CDR1 as MNHEY and CDR2 as SVGAGI. There are 15 residues in the CDR3. The CDR3 DNA sequence: TGTGCCAGCAGGTATACAGTCCGCTCCTACAATGAGCAGTTCTTC. Its translation: CASRYTVRSYNEQFF.

The rearrangement links TRBV24-1 to TRBJ1-2; the D is unclear. Trimming left V 6 bases short and J 2 bases short, with 12 bases between. Germline V gene sequence: CDR1 KGHDR, CDR2 SFDVKD. This CDR3 region has 14 residues. The CDR3 loop reads CATSSPTVNYGYTF. The DNA for the CDR3 is TGTGCCACCAGTTCCCCGACGGTGAACTATGGCTACACCTTC.